These 19 T cell receptor beta chains were all obtained from the same sample, sequenced in a study of blood T cell repertoires in COVID-19. Produced via immunoSEQ multiplex PCR; TCRdb's table is partial and in-frame only. The table shows about 150,000 clones, with 65% to 85% occurring only once. The sample comprised peripheral blood. The source of these receptors is a woman in her 70s who had recovered from COVID-19.

This clone was seen a handful of times. The gene calls are TRBV27 and TRBJ1-5; D possibly corresponds to TRBD1 (6 bases). The CDR3 sequence is 14 residues long. The germline V gene has CDR1 MNHEY and CDR2 SMNVEV (reference sequence). V lost 6 bases and J 1 base, leaving 10 bases between the germline ends. CDR3 nucleotide sequence: TGTGCCAGCAGCCCGGGACACAGCAATCAGCCCCAGCATTTT. Translating it yields CASSPGHSNQPQHF.

The chain couples TRBV28 to TRBJ1-1, with 12 bases identical to TRBD1. CDR1 is MDHEN, CDR2 SYDVKM, per germline. This CDR3 has 15 residues. The ends lost 5 bases at V and 4 bases at J; junction bases unmatched: 5. In DNA form, the CDR3 reads TGTGCCAGCAGTCCACCGGGACAGGGGGCCACTGAAGCTTTCTTT. Residues: CASSPPGQGATEAFF.

J is TRBJ1-1 and V is TRBV19; D remains unclear. Between the trimmed V and J ends, which lost 5 bases and 4 bases, there was a span of 11 bases. The CDR3 is made up of 13 amino acids. The germline V gene has CDR1 LNHDA and CDR2 SQIVND (reference sequence). CDR3 sequence (DNA): TGTGCCAGTAGTCCCCTAGATGTCACTGAAGCTTTCTTT. Residues: CASSPLDVTEAFF.

The chain joins TRBV5-1 to TRBJ2-7; 7 bases are shared with TRBD1. The CDR3 runs to 16 residues. The junction had 9 bases not matched to a gene; V was cut back by 0 bases and J by 3 bases. Per the germline V gene, CDR1 is SGHRS and CDR2 is YFSETQ. CDR3 sequence (DNA): TGCGCCAGCAGCTTGGTGGTCGGGACAGACCACTACGAGCAGTACTTC. Translating gives CASSLVVGTDHYEQYF.

The DNA of the CDR3 is TGTGCCAGTAGTATAAGCAGGGCTAACTATGGCTACACCTTC. This sequence encodes CASSISRANYGYTF. The chain recombines TRBV19 with TRBJ1-2, with a possible D match to TRBD1 (5 bases). V shed 2 bases and J shed 0 bases, with 7 bases lying between them. The CDR3 length is 14 residues. Germline CDR1 and CDR2: LNHDA and SQIVND (reference sequence).

This chain uses TRBV7-3 with TRBJ1-1, with D perhaps matching TRBD1 (5 bases). This CDR3 is 12 amino acids long. Germline values: CDR1 SGHTA, CDR2 FQGTGA. V lost 5 bases to trimming and J lost 7 bases, with 11 bases between them. This CDR3 reads CASSPTTDEAFF. The DNA for the CDR3 is TGTGCCAGCAGCCCTACGACAGATGAAGCTTTCTTT.

The sample holds one count of this clone. The identical CDR3 is also encoded by other nucleotide sequences in the sample. The chain carries TRBV7-3 and TRBJ2-1, with TRBD2 identical over 9 bases. The CDR3 runs 17 residues. CDR1 and CDR2 from the germline V gene are SGHTA and FQGTGA. V lost 5 bases, J lost 0 bases, and 8 bases stayed unmatched. Here the CDR3 reads CASSRGGTSPSYNEQFF. CDR3 nucleotide sequence: TGTGCCAGCAGCCGGGGGGGGACTAGCCCCTCCTACAATGAGCAGTTCTTC. Filled out from reference TRBV7-3 and TRBJ2-1, the complete variable domain reads GAGVSQTPSNKVTEKGKYVELRCDPISGHTALYWYRQSLGQGPEFLIYFQGTGAADDSGLPNDRFFAVRPEGSVSTLKIQRTERGDSAVYLCASSRGGTSPSYNEQFFGPGTRLTVL.

V is TRBV5-6 and J is TRBJ1-3; TRBD1 aligns across 11 bases. Germline V gene lookup returns CDR1 SGHDT and CDR2 YYEEEE. With 4 bases clipped from V and 4 bases from J, the junction kept 7 bases outside the gene matches. CDR3 length: 16 residues. The CDR3 DNA reads as TGTGCCAGCAGCCCCGGACAGGGGGCGATGGGAAACACCATATATTTT. This gives the protein CASSPGQGAMGNTIYF.

The V gene is TRBV7-2, the J gene TRBJ1-2; no clear D. The CDR3 sequence is 8 residues long. V dropped 11 bases and J dropped 9 bases, with 7 bases sitting between them. Germline V gene lookup returns CDR1 SGHTA and CDR2 FQGNSA. This chain's CDR3 is CAWESYTF. The CDR3 nucleotides are TGTGCCTGGGAGAGCTACACCTTC.

V gene TRBV29-1 combines with J gene TRBJ1-1, with D possibly being TRBD1 (5 bases). The CDR3 is 11 amino acids. The germline gives CDR1 SQVTM, CDR2 ANQGSEA. Trimming pared 7 bases from V and 1 base from J, leaving 7 bases between. CDR3 residues: CSAGQNTEAFF. DNA of the CDR3: TGCAGCGCCGGACAGAACACTGAAGCTTTCTTT.

The chain has TRBV18 and TRBJ1-2; the match to TRBD1 covers 7 bases. Per the germline V gene, CDR1 is KGHSH and CDR2 is LQKENI. This CDR3 is 14 amino acids long. J lost 3 bases, V lost 3 bases, and 4 bases had no gene match. The CDR3 sequence: CASSPTGIHYGYTF. CDR3 nucleotide sequence: TGTGCCAGCTCACCGACAGGGATCCACTATGGCTACACCTTC.

The chain joins TRBV29-1 to TRBJ2-3, with 8 positions matching TRBD1. CDR1 and CDR2 from the germline V gene are SQVTM and ANQGSEA. The CDR3 is 13 amino acids. The V gene end was trimmed by 8 bases and the J gene end by 1 base; junction bases not matched to a gene: 5. CDR3 coding DNA: TGCAGCACCCACAGGGGGGGCACAGATACGCAGTATTTT. Translated: CSTHRGGTDTQYF.

V gene TRBV7-8 combines with J gene TRBJ1-2, with a weak D call TRBD1 (5 bases). CDR1 and CDR2 from the germline V gene are SGHVS and FQNEAQ. V lost 1 base, J lost 4 bases, and 19 bases lay in between. The CDR3 loop spans 17 amino acids. This CDR3 is CASSLGVGATSTYGYTF. The CDR3 region has the DNA TGTGCCAGCAGCTTAGGGGTTGGGGCAACGTCCACCTATGGCTACACCTTC.

There are a few counts of this clone. The V call is TRBV3-1 (or the pseudogene TRBV3-2), the J call TRBJ2-7; the match to TRBD1 covers 7 bases. V lost 4 bases and J lost 4; bases outside the gene matches: 1. The CDR3 is 12 amino acids. The germline V gene encodes CDR1 LGHDT and CDR2 YNNKEL (reference sequence). Here the CDR3 DNA reads TGTGCCAGCAGCCTGACAGGGTACGAGCAGTACTTC. Amino acid sequence: CASSLTGYEQYF.

The rearrangement links TRBV6-5 to TRBJ2-6; D might be TRBD1 (6 bases). Trimming pared 6 bases from V and 2 bases from J, leaving 11 bases between. The CDR3 is made up of 15 amino acids. Germline V lookup: CDR1 MNHEY, CDR2 SVGAGI. CDR3 sequence (DNA): TGTGCCAGCAGCCTACAGGGTGCTGGGGCCAACGTCCTGACTTTC. Its protein is CASSLQGAGANVLTF.

The chain recombines TRBV7-9 with TRBJ2-2; D possibly corresponds to TRBD2 (5 bases). The CDR3 sequence is 15 residues long. The ends were cut back, 5 bases at V and 4 bases at J, with 14 bases in the middle. Germline CDR1 is SEHNR and CDR2 is FQNEAQ (reference sequence). In nucleotides, the CDR3 is TGTGCCAGCAGCCGGACCCGAGGGCCCACCGGGGAGCTGTTTTTT. It yields the protein CASSRTRGPTGELFF.

Comment on this clone: The same CDR3 arises from other DNA sequences in this sample as well. This chain joins TRBV5-1 and TRBJ1-2; no firm D call. CDR1 and CDR2 (germline): SGHRS, YFSETQ. V lost 4 bases and J lost 0, with 7 bases in between. This CDR3 spans 13 amino acids. CDR3 DNA sequence: TGCGCCAGCAGCCCGGACTCTAACTATGGCTACACCTTC. It encodes CASSPDSNYGYTF.

The rearrangement joins TRBV18 to TRBJ1-6, with no clear D. This CDR3 spans 13 amino acids. Germline V gene data show CDR1 as KGHSH and CDR2 as LQKENI. Deletions cut 0 bases from V and 9 bases from J, with 6 bases between. The CDR3 reads CASSPPRVSPLHF. In DNA, the CDR3 is TGTGCCAGCTCACCACCGAGGGTTTCACCCCTCCACTTT.

This chain connects TRBV5-1 to TRBJ1-6; the D is unclear. The V gene lost 9 bases and the J gene lost 10 bases, with 17 bases spanning the gap. In germline, CDR1 is SGHRS, CDR2 YFSETQ. The CDR3 loop spans 13 amino acids. In DNA, the CDR3 is TGCGCCACCCGGGCTAGCCTTGGGTCACCCCTCCACTTT. Its protein product is CATRASLGSPLHF.